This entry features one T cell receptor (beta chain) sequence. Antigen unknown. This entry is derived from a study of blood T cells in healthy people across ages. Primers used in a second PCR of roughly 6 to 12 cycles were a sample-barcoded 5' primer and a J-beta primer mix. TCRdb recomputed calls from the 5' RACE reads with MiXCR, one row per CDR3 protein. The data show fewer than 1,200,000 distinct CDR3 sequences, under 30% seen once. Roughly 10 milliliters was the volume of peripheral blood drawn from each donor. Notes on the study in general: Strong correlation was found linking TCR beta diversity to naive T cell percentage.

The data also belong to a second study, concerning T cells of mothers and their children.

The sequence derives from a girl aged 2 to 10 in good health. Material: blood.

The CDR3 here is CASSFQPYEQYF. DNA of the CDR3: TGTGCCAGCAGTTTCCAGCCCTACGAGCAGTACTTC. The chain joins TRBV12-3 or TRBV12-4 to TRBJ2-7; no reliable D call. V lost 3 bases to trimming and J lost 2 bases, with 5 bases between them. This CDR3 comprises 12 residues.